This section outlines one T cell receptor (beta chain) sequence together with its context. Its antigen is currently unknown. Time point given: healthy volunteer bleed at 6 weeks. It was from unfractionated whole blood that total RNA was extracted. The data originate from a study of human T cells and chemical hapten exposure. Study in general: Per-sample TCR yield variation was attributed mainly to small pooled library volume differences. General observations from the study: The number of TCRs over 1 in 1000 frequency stayed unchanged after DPC.

Germline V gene data show CDR1 as MNHEY and CDR2 as SMNVEV (reference sequence). The length of the CDR3 is 15 residues. Trimming left V 9 bases short and J 7 bases short, with 19 bases between. Unique molecular identifiers were attached to individual cDNA molecules during library preparation. In the original analysis: From around 20,000 to 690,000 TCRs were found per sample, with a median of approximately 100,000. TCRdb itself ran the RACE reads through MiXCR, one entry per CDR3 protein. Clone size and V and J calls follow TCRdb, not the original study. The sample carries some 65,000 distinct CDR3 sequences, around 6.5% recorded once.

The chain joins TRBV27 to TRBJ1-6; a weak D match, TRBD1 (6 bases). The sample comprised whole blood. The sequence came from a female donor in good health. Some clones in this sample may be carry-over from other donors' samples. The CDR3 is CASTSGTPSNSPLHF. The DNA for the CDR3 is TGTGCCAGTACAAGCGGGACACCAAGCAATTCACCCCTCCACTTT.